These 14 T cell receptor beta chains were all obtained from the same sample, sequenced in a study of blood T cell repertoires in COVID-19. Method: immunoSEQ multiplex PCR; TCRdb's copy keeps in-frame clones and lacks some. Of approximately 180,000 clones in the sample, about 85% are singletons; the top ten hold about 6.3%. The sequenced sample consisted of PBMCs or T cells enriched from blood (not recorded which). These receptors came from a man aged 35-49 years who had recovered from COVID-19.

This rearrangement joins TRBV27 to TRBJ2-2, with a tentative D call TRBD1 (5 bases). The CDR3 consists of 15 residues. V was shortened by 2 bases and J by 4 bases, with 11 bases between the two germline ends. In germline, CDR1 is MNHEY, CDR2 SMNVEV (reference sequence). CDR3: CASSLKGITTGELFF. In nucleotides, the CDR3 is TGTGCCAGCAGTTTAAAGGGGATTACCACCGGGGAGCTGTTTTTT.

This chain connects TRBV5-6 to TRBJ1-2, with a tentative D call TRBD1 (5 bases). V was shortened by 7 bases and J by 4 bases, with 14 bases between the two germline ends. In germline, CDR1 is SGHDT, CDR2 YYEEEE. The CDR3 length is 13 residues. Here the CDR3 DNA reads TGTGCCAGCGCAACCGGGGGTAGCTATGGCTACACCTTC. Amino acid sequence: CASATGGSYGYTF. Looking up the rest from reference TRBV5-6 and TRBJ1-2 gives the full variable domain: DAGVTQSPTHLIKTRGQQVTLRCSPKSGHDTVSWYQQALGQGPQFIFQYYEEEERQRGNFPDRFSGHQFPNYSSELNVNALLLGDSALYLCASATGGSYGYTFGSGTRLTVV.

The chain recombines TRBV10-3 with TRBJ1-1; D not resolved. V was clipped by 3 bases and J by 5 bases, with 7 bases between them. Looked up from germline, CDR1 is ENHRY and CDR2 is SYGVKD. The CDR3 consists of 12 residues. In nucleotides, the CDR3 is TGTGCCATCAGTGAATGGGAGACTGAAGCTTTCTTT. This codes for CAISEWETEAFF.

This clone was picked up many times. Other DNA sequences in this specimen translate into the identical CDR3. This chain joins TRBV5-1 and TRBJ2-3, with 8 positions matching TRBD2. V lost 7 bases to trimming and J lost 2 bases; unmatched junction nucleotides: 6. The V gene's germline CDR1 is SGHRS and CDR2 YFSETQ. The CDR3 consists of 14 residues. CDR3 coding DNA: TGCGCCAGCTCCGGGGGGGAGGTCACAGATACGCAGTATTTT. It translates to CASSGGEVTDTQYF.

V usage is TRBV6-5 and J usage is TRBJ1-5, with a weak D call TRBD1 (6 bases). Germline CDR1 and CDR2: MNHEY and SVGAGI. This CDR3 is built from 14 residues. Trimming shortened V by 5 bases and J by 3 bases, and 11 bases separated the two germline ends. This CDR3 reads CASSRSGVNQPQHF. CDR3 DNA: TGTGCCAGCAGTCGTTCAGGGGTCAATCAGCCCCAGCATTTT.

V gene TRBV4-1 combines with J gene TRBJ1-1, with D possibly TRBD1 on 5 matching bases. CDR1 and CDR2 (germline): MGHRA, YSYEKL. The germline V and J ends were trimmed by 1 base and 4 bases, with 13 bases remaining between them. The CDR3 consists of 15 residues. The CDR3 spells CASSQVSGFGTEAFF. The CDR3 DNA is TGCGCCAGCAGCCAAGTATCAGGGTTCGGCACTGAAGCTTTCTTT.

V gene TRBV28 combines with J gene TRBJ2-3, with 9 bases fitting TRBD2. CDR1 MDHEN and CDR2 SYDVKM come from the germline V gene. The length of the CDR3 is 15 residues. Trimming took 3 bases from V and 3 from J; bases not matched to a gene: 4. As DNA, the CDR3 is TGTGCCAGCAGTTTTCCTAGCGGGACGACAGATACGCAGTATTTT. Amino acid sequence: CASSFPSGTTDTQYF.

The rearrangement joins TRBV29-1 to TRBJ1-5; possibly TRBD1 for D (6 bases). The ends were cut back, 0 bases at V and 4 bases at J, with 7 bases in the middle. Germline-derived CDR1 and CDR2 are SQVTM and ANQGSEA. The CDR3 contains 13 residues. CDR3 protein: CSVEEDRNQPQHF. The CDR3 nucleotides are TGCAGCGTTGAAGAAGACAGGAATCAGCCCCAGCATTTT.

This chain uses TRBV5-1 with TRBJ1-3, with a weak D call TRBD1 (6 bases). Germline lookup yields CDR1 SGHRS and CDR2 YFSETQ. The ends were cut back, 0 bases at V and 4 bases at J, with 8 bases in the middle. The CDR3 is made up of 14 amino acids. This CDR3 reads CASSLGDRGNTIYF. The CDR3, as DNA: TGCGCCAGCAGCTTGGGCGACAGGGGAAACACCATATATTTT.

The V call is TRBV4-1, the J call TRBJ1-4; D is perhaps TRBD1 (5 bases). Germline V gene data show CDR1 as MGHRA and CDR2 as YSYEKL. Trimming stripped 1 base from V and 1 base from J, with 10 bases between. The CDR3 runs 16 residues. CDR3 sequence: CASSQGTTVTNEKLFF. CDR3 nucleotides: TGCGCCAGCAGCCAAGGAACGACAGTAACTAATGAAAAACTGTTTTTT.

V is TRBV19 and J is TRBJ1-3; 9 bases agree with TRBD1. The CDR3 consists of 15 residues. Germline CDR1 LNHDA, CDR2 SQIVND (reference sequence). Germline trimming cut 5 bases from V and 6 bases from J; bases unmatched to any gene: 8. The CDR3: CASSPRTGVSNTIYF. CDR3 coding DNA: TGTGCCAGTAGTCCCCGGACAGGGGTTTCAAACACCATATATTTT. The variable domain in full, completed from reference TRBV19 and TRBJ1-3, reads DGGITQSPKYLFRKEGQNVTLSCEQNLNHDAMYWYRQDPGQGLRLIYYSQIVNDFQKGDIAEGYSVSREKKESFPLTVTSAQKNPTAFYLCASSPRTGVSNTIYFGEGSWLTVV.

The chain joins TRBV20-1 to TRBJ1-2; the D is unclear. Germline V gene data show CDR1 as DFQATT and CDR2 as SNEGSKA (reference sequence). This CDR3 is 11 amino acids long. Trimming shortened V by 6 bases and J by 7 bases, and 12 bases separated the two germline ends. The CDR3 DNA reads as TGCAGTGCCGCTGAGAGAGGTGGCTACACCTTC. Protein product: CSAAERGGYTF.

The CDR3 loop is CASTNIGAGGYTF. The DNA for the CDR3 is TGTGCCAGCACTAACATTGGGGCTGGGGGCTACACCTTC. The V gene is TRBV6-5, the J gene TRBJ1-2, with D perhaps matching TRBD1 (5 bases). Trimming cost V 7 bases and J 8 bases, with 17 bases left between them. CDR1 and CDR2 (germline): MNHEY, SVGAGI. This CDR3 contains 13 residues.

The chain uses TRBV30 and TRBJ2-1; possibly TRBD1 for D (5 bases). V was trimmed by 8 bases and J by 6 bases, leaving 14 bases between them. The CDR3 is made up of 12 amino acids. Germline V lookup: CDR1 GTSNPN, CDR2 SVGIG (reference sequence). The CDR3 bases are TGTGCCCTCCCAGGGCTGGGCAATGAGCAGTTCTTC. Encoded protein: CALPGLGNEQFF.